One TCR beta chain is described in this entry. Its specificity is not known. Terminally differentiated effector memory CD45RA+ cells were excluded by CCR7 positive selection of CD45RO-negative cells. The donors were all Caucasian adults (living in Nashville, Tennessee). The data originate from a study of shared clonotypes between healthy human individuals. Study as a whole: Sampling drew on donors who were a couple of women and a few men aged 18 to 49.

Deletions cut 5 bases from V and 3 bases from J, with 13 bases between. Germline V CDR1 and CDR2: PRHDT, FYEKMQ (reference sequence). There are 14 residues in the CDR3. Overall study results and limits: As a rule, naive subsets had a larger estimated richness than memory subsets.

The table came from immunoSEQ multiplex PCR; TCRdb's copy has only in-frame clones and leaves some out. The sample has some 1,900,000 clones, roughly 94% seen once. V and J are TRBV13 and TRBJ1-1; a weak D match, TRBD1 (5 bases). Sample: naive CD8+ T cells sorted from blood. The origin of this receptor is a man aged 18-30 years in good health. CDR3: CASSPVPGYTEAFF. The CDR3 coding sequence is TGTGCCAGCAGCCCCGTCCCAGGGTACACTGAAGCTTTCTTT.